Given below is one T cell receptor (beta chain) in context. The sample is drawn from a study of cytomegalovirus exposure and HLA in healthy donors. The PCR made use of 60 Vbeta and 13 Jbeta primers. Clones were sequenced by immunoSEQ multiplex PCR, and TCRdb holds only the in-frame ones, with some missing. The repertoire holds almost 200,000 clones, around three quarters seen once, with approximately 2% in the top ten. V shed 5 bases and J shed 1 base, with 8 bases lying between them. CDR1 and CDR2 from the germline V gene are GTSNPN and SVGIG (reference sequence). The length of the CDR3 is 12 residues.

The sample comprised PBMCs. The sequence derives from a young man in good health and CMV-seronegative. The chain is built from TRBV30 and TRBJ1-1, with TRBD1 as a possible D gene (6 bases). CDR3 DNA sequence: TGTGCCTGGGGGGGACAGAACACTGAAGCTTTCTTT. Amino acid sequence: CAWGGQNTEAFF.